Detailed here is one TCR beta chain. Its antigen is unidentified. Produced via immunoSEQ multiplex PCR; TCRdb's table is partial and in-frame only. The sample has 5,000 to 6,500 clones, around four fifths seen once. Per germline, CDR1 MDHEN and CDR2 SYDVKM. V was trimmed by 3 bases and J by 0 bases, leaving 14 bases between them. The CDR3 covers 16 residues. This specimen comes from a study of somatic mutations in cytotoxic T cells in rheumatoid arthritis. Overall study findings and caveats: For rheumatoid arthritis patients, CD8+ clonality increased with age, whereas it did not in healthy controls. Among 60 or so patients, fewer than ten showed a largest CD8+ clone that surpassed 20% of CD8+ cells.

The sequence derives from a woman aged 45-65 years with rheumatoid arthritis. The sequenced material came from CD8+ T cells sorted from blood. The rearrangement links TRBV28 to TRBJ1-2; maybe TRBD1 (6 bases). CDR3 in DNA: TGTGCCAGCAGTTTTAACAGGGTAGGATCTAACTATGGCTACACCTTC. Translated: CASSFNRVGSNYGYTF.